This entry lists 32 T cell receptor beta chains sequenced from one sample in a study of somatic mutations in cytotoxic T cells in rheumatoid arthritis. The table came from immunoSEQ multiplex PCR; TCRdb's copy has only in-frame clones and leaves some out. The table has 15,000 to 20,000 clones, around four fifths seen once. The sequenced sample was CD8+ T cells sorted from blood. These receptors all stem from a man aged 18-30 years with rheumatoid arthritis.

The chain employs TRBV6-5 and TRBJ2-5; D is possibly TRBD1 or TRBD2 (5 bases each). The germline V gene encodes CDR1 MNHEY and CDR2 SVGAGI. The CDR3 sequence is 14 residues long. V was cut by 0 bases and J by 10 bases, with 15 bases left in between. Here the CDR3 reads CASSYSTDPRGQYF. CDR3 DNA: TGTGCCAGCAGTTACTCGACGGATCCGAGGGGCCAGTACTTC.

This chain links TRBV6-5 with TRBJ2-7; TRBD1 agrees at 9 bases. This CDR3 has 14 residues. The V gene end was trimmed by 4 bases and the J gene end by 5 bases; junction bases not matched to a gene: 6. Germline V CDR1 and CDR2: MNHEY, SVGAGI. In DNA form, the CDR3 reads TGTGCCAGCAGTTTTGGGACAGGGAGGAACGAGCAGTACTTC. It is translated as CASSFGTGRNEQYF.

The gene calls are TRBV28 and TRBJ2-7; D could derive from TRBD1 or TRBD2 (5 bases each). CDR1 and CDR2 (germline): MDHEN, SYDVKM. There are 17 residues in the CDR3. V shed 2 bases and J shed 2 bases, with 19 bases lying between them. The chain's CDR3 is CASSLPWDRSTAYEQYF. CDR3 DNA: TGTGCCAGCAGTTTACCTTGGGACCGCTCTACCGCCTACGAGCAGTACTTC.

The chain employs TRBV20-1 and TRBJ2-4; possible D gene TRBD1, 5 bases. From germline, CDR1 is DFQATT and CDR2 SNEGSKA (reference sequence). This CDR3 comprises 11 residues. The V and J ends lost 4 bases and 11 bases respectively, with 12 bases between them. The DNA for the CDR3 is TGCAGTGCTAACGAAGGGGTTTTTCAGTACTTC. Translated: CSANEGVFQYF.

The chain links TRBV4-1 to TRBJ1-5, with D maybe TRBD1 (6 bases). V shed 0 bases and J shed 6 bases, with 21 bases lying between them. Germline lookup yields CDR1 MGHRA and CDR2 YSYEKL. The CDR3 length is 18 residues. The CDR3 loop reads CASSQESLVVQGIQPQHF. CDR3 sequence (DNA): TGCGCCAGCAGCCAAGAATCCTTGGTTGTACAGGGAATTCAGCCCCAGCATTTT.

The CDR3 nucleotides read TGCAGCGTCTCACTAGCGGGGGGGCCGGATACGCAGTATTTT. Translated, it gives CSVSLAGGPDTQYF. The chain is built from TRBV29-1 and TRBJ2-3; 13 bases are shared with TRBD2. The V segment lost 6 bases and the J segment 6 bases; nucleotides outside the gene matches: 6. The CDR3 covers 14 residues. In germline, CDR1 is SQVTM, CDR2 ANQGSEA.

The V gene is TRBV25-1, the J gene TRBJ2-7; TRBD1 agrees at 7 bases. The CDR3 spans 11 residues. The V gene end was trimmed by 8 bases and the J gene end by 7 bases; junction bases not matched to a gene: 5. Germline loops: CDR1 MGHDK, CDR2 SYGVNS. DNA of the CDR3: TGTGCCAGCCAGACAGGGCGTGAGCAGTACTTC. This translates into CASQTGREQYF.

The genes are TRBV9 and TRBJ2-1; 11 bases align to TRBD2. Losses at the gene ends were 3 bases for V and 1 base for J; bases not matched to a gene: 3. Germline V gene data show CDR1 as SGDLS and CDR2 as YYNGEE. The CDR3 consists of 16 residues. The CDR3 sequence: CASSARLAGSYNEQFF. CDR3 in DNA: TGTGCCAGCAGCGCACGACTAGCGGGGTCCTACAATGAGCAGTTCTTC.

Only a few counts were recorded for this clone. V gene TRBV18 combines with J gene TRBJ1-2, with D perhaps matching TRBD1 (5 bases). The CDR3 runs to 18 residues. The germline CDR1 and CDR2 sequences are KGHSH and LQKENI. V dropped 3 bases and J dropped 1 base, with 21 bases sitting between them. Here the CDR3 reads CASSPSGKVGEDNYGYTF. The CDR3 coding sequence is TGTGCCAGCTCACCTTCTGGGAAGGTGGGGGAGGATAACTATGGCTACACCTTC.

This chain uses TRBV6-6 with TRBJ2-5, with D perhaps matching TRBD2 (5 bases). The CDR3 has 16 residues. The germline CDR1 and CDR2 sequences are MNHNY and SVGAGI (reference sequence). The V gene lost 4 bases and the J gene lost 0 bases, with 15 bases spanning the gap. The CDR3 region has the DNA TGTGCCAGCAGTTTGAGCGGCTCCCGGTACCAAGAGACCCAGTACTTC. Its translation is CASSLSGSRYQETQYF.

The rearrangement links TRBV9 to TRBJ2-7, with 7 bases that match TRBD1. The V gene end was trimmed by 3 bases and the J gene end by 3 bases; junction bases not matched to a gene: 3. The CDR3 covers 13 residues. Germline CDR1 SGDLS, CDR2 YYNGEE. CDR3 sequence reads: CASSGQGNYEQYF. The CDR3 region has the DNA TGTGCCAGCAGCGGACAGGGTAACTACGAGCAGTACTTC. Using reference TRBV9 and TRBJ2-7 for the parts outside the CDR3, the full variable domain is DSGVTQTPKHLITATGQRVTLRCSPRSGDLSVYWYQQSLDQGLQFLIQYYNGEERAKGNILERFSAQQFPDLHSELNLSSLELGDSALYFCASSGQGNYEQYFGPGTRLTVT.

The CDR3 protein is CASSLAPTNEKLFF. For the CDR3, the DNA is TGTGCCAGCAGCTTAGCGCCGACAAATGAAAAACTGTTTTTT. The chain couples TRBV7-9 to TRBJ1-4, with unresolved D. V shed 0 bases and J shed 5 bases, with 7 bases lying between them. Per the germline V gene, CDR1 is SEHNR and CDR2 is FQNEAQ (reference sequence). The CDR3 has 14 amino acids.

This clone has more than one count but fewer than ten. The CDR3 DNA reads TGTGCCTGGGCGGACAGGGGTAATCAGCCCCAGCATTTT. This sequence encodes CAWADRGNQPQHF. V and J are TRBV30 and TRBJ1-5; 9 bases line up with TRBD1. This CDR3 has 13 amino acids. The ends lost 5 bases at V and 4 bases at J; junction bases unmatched: 3. CDR1 is GTSNPN and CDR2 is SVGIG in the germline V gene (reference sequence).

The chain carries TRBV30 and TRBJ1-2; unclear D gene. The CDR3 runs to 14 residues. Germline V gene data show CDR1 as GTSNPN and CDR2 as SVGIG (reference sequence). V gave up 2 bases and J gave up 0 bases, with 10 bases separating them. CDR3 sequence reads: CAWSHPAANYGYTF. The CDR3 coding sequence is TGTGCCTGGAGTCACCCGGCAGCTAACTATGGCTACACCTTC.

The chain links TRBV6-1 to TRBJ1-5; 7 bases fit TRBD1. The V gene's germline CDR1 is MNHNS and CDR2 SASEGT. The CDR3 loop spans 16 amino acids. V shed 3 bases, J shed 4 bases, and the junction held 9 bases outside the gene matches. As DNA, the CDR3 is TGTGCCAGCAGTGACGAACTACAGGGGTCGAATCAGCCCCAGCATTTT. As protein: CASSDELQGSNQPQHF.

This chain uses TRBV9 with TRBJ2-1, with D possibly matching TRBD1 (5 bases). CDR3 length: 11 amino acids. Germline V gene data show CDR1 as SGDLS and CDR2 as YYNGEE. Trimming cost V 4 bases and J 9 bases, with 8 bases left between them. This CDR3 is CASSLRGEQFF. The CDR3 nucleotides are TGTGCCAGCAGCCTAAGGGGTGAGCAGTTCTTC.

This chain connects TRBV6-1 to TRBJ2-1; D might be TRBD2 (5 bases). The CDR3 contains 14 residues. Germline-derived CDR1 and CDR2 are MNHNS and SASEGT. Trimming stripped 4 bases from V and 7 bases from J, with 14 bases between. DNA for the CDR3: TGTGCCAGCAGTGGGCCCCCAGAGGGAAATGAGCAGTTCTTC. It encodes CASSGPPEGNEQFF.

V usage is TRBV25-1 and J usage is TRBJ2-3, with 8 positions matching TRBD1. Germline assignment: CDR1 MGHDK and CDR2 SYGVNS. The CDR3 is made up of 12 amino acids. Germline trimming cut 8 bases from V and 5 bases from J; bases unmatched to any gene: 3. The CDR3 loop is CASGQGRDTQYF. The CDR3 DNA reads TGTGCCAGCGGACAGGGCAGAGATACGCAGTATTTT.

The chain links TRBV9 to TRBJ1-6, with no clear D. The CDR3 consists of 15 residues. The germline CDR1 and CDR2 sequences are SGDLS and YYNGEE. V gave up 1 base and J gave up 6 bases, with 11 bases separating them. The CDR3 region has the DNA TGTGCCAGCAGCGTATCGGCAGAACTTAATTCACCCCTCCACTTT. It is translated as CASSVSAELNSPLHF.

The chain is built from TRBV11-2 and TRBJ1-4, with a weak D call TRBD1 (6 bases). Germline V gene data show CDR1 as SGHAT and CDR2 as FQNNGV. CDR3 length equals 15 residues. V was cut by 5 bases and J by 6 bases, with 16 bases left in between. The CDR3 protein is CASSPLGGSDEKLFF. The CDR3 nucleotides read TGTGCCAGCAGCCCCCTTGGGGGCAGCGATGAAAAACTGTTTTTT.

The chain combines TRBV7-6 with TRBJ2-7, with TRBD1 as a possible D gene (7 bases). Trimming shortened V by 2 bases and J by 5 bases, and 13 bases separated the two germline ends. This CDR3 region has 14 residues. CDR1 is SGHVS, CDR2 FNYEAQ, per germline. CDR3 DNA: TGTGCCAGCAGCTTATCAGGGGGGAACGACGAGCAGTACTTC. Encoded protein: CASSLSGGNDEQYF.

The rearrangement links TRBV7-6 to TRBJ2-2, with no clear D. CDR1 is SGHVS, CDR2 FNYEAQ, per germline. CDR3 size: 11 residues. Trimming stripped 4 bases from V and 10 bases from J, with 7 bases between. In nucleotides, the CDR3 is TGTGCCAGCAGCTCGGAGATGGAGCTGTTTTTT. It yields the protein CASSSEMELFF.

The V and J genes are TRBV10-2 and TRBJ2-1; 9 nucleotides align to TRBD2. The CDR3 length is 15 residues. With 0 bases clipped from V and 7 bases from J, the junction kept 4 bases outside the gene matches. Germline CDR1 is WSHSY and CDR2 is SAAADI. The CDR3 region is CASSESSGGSNEQFF. The DNA for the CDR3 is TGCGCCAGCAGTGAGTCGAGCGGGGGGTCAAATGAGCAGTTCTTC.

The rearrangement uses TRBV5-4 and TRBJ2-7; the D gene could be TRBD1 or TRBD2 (5 bases each). Germline loops: CDR1 SGHNT, CDR2 YYREEE (reference sequence). This CDR3 region has 13 residues. Between the trimmed V and J ends, which lost 3 bases and 2 bases, there was a span of 9 bases. The CDR3, as DNA: TGTGCCAGCAGCTCCAGGGAGACCTACGAGCAGTACTTC. It encodes CASSSRETYEQYF.

CDR3 DNA: TGTGCCAGCAGCTTAAGTCTAGGGCGGCCTAATGAAAAACTGTTTTTT. Amino acids: CASSLSLGRPNEKLFF. V usage is TRBV7-3 and J usage is TRBJ1-4; D remains unclear. Germline CDR1 reads SGHTA; CDR2 reads FQGTGA. The CDR3 runs to 16 residues. V lost 1 base, J lost 3 bases, and 12 bases lay in between.

The V and J genes are TRBV9 and TRBJ2-2; 7 bases agree with TRBD1. The CDR3 length is 14 residues. Trimming cost V 3 bases and J 5 bases; bases outside gene matches: 4. Per the germline V gene, CDR1 is SGDLS and CDR2 is YYNGEE. CDR3 sequence: CASSGRQGTGELFF. The DNA for the CDR3 is TGTGCCAGCAGCGGCAGACAGGGTACCGGGGAGCTGTTTTTT.

This rearrangement joins TRBV28 to TRBJ1-6, with 7 nucleotides matching TRBD1. V shed 3 bases, J shed 1 base, and the junction held 6 bases outside the gene matches. From germline, CDR1 is MDHEN and CDR2 SYDVKM. The CDR3 has 17 residues. CDR3 coding DNA: TGTGCCAGCAGTTTTAGGGCAGGGGGTTCCTATAATTCACCCCTCCACTTT. This gives the protein CASSFRAGGSYNSPLHF.

The chain has TRBV28 and TRBJ2-3; D is uncertain. The CDR3 covers 14 residues. The V gene lost 6 bases and the J gene lost 0 bases, with 10 bases spanning the gap. Germline values: CDR1 MDHEN, CDR2 SYDVKM. The CDR3 sequence: CASSRLSSTDTQYF. The CDR3 DNA reads as TGTGCCAGCAGCCGTCTCTCTAGCACAGATACGCAGTATTTT.

The chain is built from TRBV10-1 and TRBJ2-7; TRBD1 or TRBD2 may be the D gene (5 bases each). The V end lost 4 bases, the J end lost 6 bases, and 16 bases lay between the germline ends. The length of the CDR3 is 14 residues. CDR1 is WNHNN, CDR2 SYGVQD, per germline (reference sequence). This chain's CDR3 is CASSALTRRGEQYF. CDR3 in DNA: TGCGCCAGCAGTGCTCTCACTAGAAGGGGCGAGCAGTACTTC.

The rearrangement uses TRBV30 and TRBJ2-2; D not resolved. Germline-derived CDR1 and CDR2 are GTSNPN and SVGIG (reference sequence). The V gene lost 1 base and the J gene lost 3 bases, with 9 bases spanning the gap. CDR3 length: 14 residues. The CDR3 here is CAWSEVQHTGELFF. The CDR3 nucleotides are TGTGCCTGGAGTGAGGTACAGCACACCGGGGAGCTGTTTTTT.

This clone showed up just a few times. The chain uses TRBV27 and TRBJ1-1; tentative D call: TRBD1 (6 bases). There are 14 residues in the CDR3. Per the germline V gene, CDR1 is MNHEY and CDR2 is SMNVEV (reference sequence). The ends were cut back, 6 bases at V and 1 base at J, with 12 bases in the middle. CDR3 nucleotide sequence: TGTGCCAGCAGCCCCGGGACACCGAACACTGAAGCTTTCTTT. Its protein is CASSPGTPNTEAFF.

The chain couples TRBV28 to TRBJ2-1; D not certain. The CDR3 length is 14 residues. The ends were cut back, 5 bases at V and 0 bases at J, with 8 bases in the middle. Germline V gene lookup returns CDR1 MDHEN and CDR2 SYDVKM. The CDR3 DNA reads TGTGCCAGCAGTCCACATAGCTCCTACAATGAGCAGTTCTTC. The encoded protein is CASSPHSSYNEQFF.